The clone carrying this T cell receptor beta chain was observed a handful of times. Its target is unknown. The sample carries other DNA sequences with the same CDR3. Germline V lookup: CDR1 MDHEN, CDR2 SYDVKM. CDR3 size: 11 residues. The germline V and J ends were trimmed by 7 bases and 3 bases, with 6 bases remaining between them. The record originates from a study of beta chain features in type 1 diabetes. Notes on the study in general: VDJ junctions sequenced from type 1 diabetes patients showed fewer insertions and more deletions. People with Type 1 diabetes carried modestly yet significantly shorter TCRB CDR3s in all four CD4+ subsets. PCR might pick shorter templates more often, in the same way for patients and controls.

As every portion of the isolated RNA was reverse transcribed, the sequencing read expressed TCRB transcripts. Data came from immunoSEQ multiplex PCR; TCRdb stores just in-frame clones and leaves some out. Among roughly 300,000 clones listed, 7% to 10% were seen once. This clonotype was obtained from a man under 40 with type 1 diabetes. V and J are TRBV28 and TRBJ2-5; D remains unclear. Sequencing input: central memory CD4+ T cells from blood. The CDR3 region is CASKLEETQYF. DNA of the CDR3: TGTGCCAGCAAATTAGAAGAGACCCAGTACTTC. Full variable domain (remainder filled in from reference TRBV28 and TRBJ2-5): DVKVTQSSRYLVKRTGEKVFLECVQDMDHENMFWYRQDPGLGLRLIYFSYDVKMKEKGDIPEGYSVSREKKERFSLILESASTNQTSMYLCASKLEETQYFGPGTRLLVL.